A single T cell receptor (beta chain) is shown here with its context. Relative to the germline gene, one junction end is altered; a read error may explain this. This sample stems from a study of T cells in Graves' hyperthyroidism and ophthalmopathy. Amplified TCR beta CDR3 regions derived from RNA transcripts. The TCR CDR3 was amplified in a first-round RT-PCR using the HTBI primer set. A single record per CDR3 protein comes from TCRdb applying MiXCR to the multiplex PCR reads. The sample includes 300,000 to 450,000 distinct CDR3 sequences, 20% to 25% of them seen just once. The diagnoses drew upon clinical symptoms, serum thyroxine and TRAb, thyroid ultrasound and orbital computed tomography. Fresh 10 ml peripheral blood yielded PBMCs. This CDR3 contains 14 residues. CDR1 and CDR2 from the germline V gene are SGHRS and YFSETQ.

The chain employs TRBV5-1 and TRBJ2-5; D is undetermined. The sample was blood. This sequence originates from a man aged 50 to 59 with Graves' hyperthyroidism. The CDR3 coding sequence is TGTGCCAGCTCACCCGGTCTAGATCAAGAGACCCAGTACTTC. Translating gives CASSPGLDQETQYF.